This entry lists 4 T cell receptor beta chains sequenced from one sample in a study of CD8+ T cells in alopecia areata. Noted treatment: oral pan-JAK inhibitor, 5-10 mg twice daily. Extracted from the samples, RNA was reverse transcribed into cDNA to serve as the sequencing template. Repertoires were generated with immunoSEQ multiplex PCR, while TCRdb's copy carries only in-frame clones and drops some. Of more than 110,000 clones listed, less than 70% are singletons. The material was CD8+ T cells sorted from blood, obtained at week 4, from a patient treated with tofacitinib. The receptors stem from a human donor with alopecia areata.

This clone was counted only a few times. The chain carries TRBV6-1 and TRBJ2-5; unclear D gene. This CDR3 has 14 residues. Trimming shortened V by 1 base and J by 5 bases, and 11 bases separated the two germline ends. Germline-derived CDR1 and CDR2 are MNHNS and SASEGT. CDR3 region: CASSEGSHMETQYF. The DNA for the CDR3 is TGTGCCAGCAGTGAAGGCTCCCATATGGAGACCCAGTACTTC.

The chain carries TRBV29-1 and TRBJ2-7; 12 positions match TRBD2. Unmatched junction bases numbered 7, after V lost 0 bases and J lost 4 bases. Germline V CDR1 and CDR2: SQVTM, ANQGSEA. This CDR3 comprises 16 residues. CDR3 loop: CSVEDLLAGGVYEQYF. The CDR3 nucleotides read TGCAGCGTTGAAGATCTACTAGCGGGGGGAGTGTACGAGCAGTACTTC.

This chain's CDR3 is CAWSEDTQYF. In nucleotides, the CDR3 is TGTGCCTGGAGTGAGGATACGCAGTATTTT. The genes are TRBV30 and TRBJ2-3; no clear D gene. V shed 1 base and J shed 6 bases, with 2 bases lying between them. Germline V gives CDR1 GTSNPN, CDR2 SVGIG (reference sequence). The CDR3 runs to 10 residues.

The gene calls are TRBV25-1 and TRBJ1-6; D remains ambiguous. With 3 bases removed from V and 3 bases from J, the gap between germline ends came to 3 bases. CDR1 and CDR2 from the germline V gene are MGHDK and SYGVNS. This CDR3 region has 13 residues. CDR3 nucleotide sequence: TGTGCCAGCAGTGAGGTCTATAATTCACCCCTCCACTTT. Translated, it gives CASSEVYNSPLHF.